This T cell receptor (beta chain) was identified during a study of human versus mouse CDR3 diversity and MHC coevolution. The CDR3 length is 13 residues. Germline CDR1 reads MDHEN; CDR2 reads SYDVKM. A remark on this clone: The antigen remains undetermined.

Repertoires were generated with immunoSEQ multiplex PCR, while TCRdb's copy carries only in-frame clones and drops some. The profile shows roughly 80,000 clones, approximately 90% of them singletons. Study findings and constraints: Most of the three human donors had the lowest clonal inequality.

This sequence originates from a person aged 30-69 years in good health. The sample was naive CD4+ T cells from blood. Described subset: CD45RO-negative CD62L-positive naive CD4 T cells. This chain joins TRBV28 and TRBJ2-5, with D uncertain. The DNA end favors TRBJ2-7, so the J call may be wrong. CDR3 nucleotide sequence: TGTGCCAGCAGCAACACTAATAGAGGCGAGCAGTACTTC. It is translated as CASSNTNRGEQYF.